The 31 T cell receptor beta chains reported below all come from one sample, sequenced in a study of cytomegalovirus exposure and HLA in healthy donors. Clones were read by immunoSEQ multiplex PCR, and TCRdb kept only the in-frame ones, dropping some. The data contain under 300,000 clones, approximately 86% of them singletons. What was sequenced was PBMCs. Receptor source: a young woman in good health and CMV-seronegative.

The CDR3 here is CATKGGANYGYTF. In nucleotides, the CDR3 is TGTGCCACGAAGGGGGGGGCTAACTATGGCTACACCTTC. The chain recombines TRBV6-5 with TRBJ1-2, with D perhaps TRBD1 (6 bases). CDR3 size: 13 residues. CDR1 MNHEY and CDR2 SVGAGI come from the germline V gene. V lost 10 bases, J lost 0 bases, and 12 bases lay in between.

The rearrangement joins TRBV28 to TRBJ2-7; maybe TRBD2 (6 bases). Germline V gives CDR1 MDHEN, CDR2 SYDVKM. Between the trimmed V and J ends, which lost 3 bases and 0 bases, there was a span of 12 bases. CDR3 length: 15 residues. The CDR3 here is CASSFLGGGSYEQYF. The CDR3 coding sequence is TGTGCCAGCAGTTTTCTGGGGGGTGGCTCCTACGAGCAGTACTTC.

In its sample, this clone was seen a few times. The genes are TRBV27 and TRBJ1-1; D is undetermined. From germline, CDR1 is MNHEY and CDR2 SMNVEV (reference sequence). CDR3 length: 12 amino acids. The V end lost 6 bases, the J end lost 1 base, and 6 bases lay between the germline ends. The CDR3 here is CASSRWNTEAFF. CDR3 nucleotides: TGTGCCAGCAGCCGGTGGAACACTGAAGCTTTCTTT.

The chain recombines TRBV30 with TRBJ1-5; the D is unclear. Germline lookup yields CDR1 GTSNPN and CDR2 SVGIG (reference sequence). The CDR3 spans 11 residues. Trimming removed 2 bases from V and 6 bases from J, with 5 bases in between. The CDR3 protein is CAWSSGQPQHF. CDR3 coding DNA: TGTGCCTGGAGTTCGGGTCAGCCCCAGCATTTT. The variable domain in full, with the rest retrieved from reference TRBV30 and TRBJ1-5, is SQTIHQWPATLVQPVGSPLSLECTVEGTSNPNLYWYRQAAGRGLQLLFYSVGIGQISSEVPQNLSASRPQDRQFILSSKKLLLSDSGFYLCAWSSGQPQHFGDGTRLSIL.

The gene calls are TRBV27 and TRBJ2-7, with D possibly being TRBD1 (6 bases). Germline V gene lookup returns CDR1 MNHEY and CDR2 SMNVEV (reference sequence). V lost 1 base to trimming and J lost 0 bases, with 7 bases between them. The CDR3 is 14 amino acids. In nucleotides, the CDR3 is TGTGCCAGCAGTTTATTACAGGGCTCCTACGAGCAGTACTTC. Translated: CASSLLQGSYEQYF.

Written as DNA, the CDR3 is TGCGCCAGCAGCAACGGAGTTGCCTACCCTAACTATGGCTACACCTTC. Translated: CASSNGVAYPNYGYTF. V gene TRBV5-1 combines with J gene TRBJ1-2; D is uncertain. The germline gives CDR1 SGHRS, CDR2 YFSETQ. This CDR3 is built from 16 residues. Trimming shortened V by 4 bases and J by 0 bases, and 16 bases separated the two germline ends.

The chain recombines TRBV4-1 with TRBJ2-1, with 7 bases fitting TRBD1. Germline-derived CDR1 and CDR2 are MGHRA and YSYEKL. J gave up 6 bases and V 4 bases, and 9 bases lay outside the gene matches. CDR3 length: 15 residues. The CDR3: CASSRLTGYSNEQFF. In DNA form, the CDR3 reads TGCGCCAGCAGCCGATTGACAGGGTACAGCAATGAGCAGTTCTTC.

The genes are TRBV7-9 and TRBJ2-7; 7 bases agree with TRBD1. V lost 2 bases to trimming and J lost 3 bases; unmatched junction nucleotides: 4. This CDR3 spans 14 amino acids. CDR1 SEHNR and CDR2 FQNEAQ come from the germline V gene (reference sequence). CDR3 coding DNA: TGTGCCAGCAGCTTATCGACAGGGCGCTACGAGCAGTACTTC. It encodes CASSLSTGRYEQYF.

This chain links TRBV10-1 with TRBJ2-5; the match to TRBD2 covers 7 bases. Germline V lookup: CDR1 WNHNN, CDR2 SYGVQD (reference sequence). Trimming removed 3 bases from V and 1 base from J; junction bases left unmatched: 5. CDR3 length: 15 residues. CDR3 nucleotide sequence: TGCGCCAGCAGTGATGCCGGGACTACCCAAGAGACCCAGTACTTC. Translation: CASSDAGTTQETQYF.

This clone was recorded at least ten times. V usage is TRBV7-9 and J usage is TRBJ1-1; D call uncertain. This CDR3 is built from 13 residues. CDR1 SEHNR and CDR2 FQNEAQ come from the germline V gene (reference sequence). V lost 2 bases and J lost 1, with 5 bases in between. The CDR3 DNA sequence: TGTGCCAGCAGCTTACAGGCGAACACTGAAGCTTTCTTT. Encoded protein: CASSLQANTEAFF.

As DNA, the CDR3 is TGTGCTAGTGGCCTCAGCGGGAGTGATTCCCTTCCCGAGCAGTACTTC. Protein: CASGLSGSDSLPEQYF. The genes are TRBV12-5 and TRBJ2-7; the match to TRBD2 covers 8 bases. CDR3 length: 16 residues. The V gene's germline CDR1 is LGHNT and CDR2 FRNRAP. Germline trimming cut 6 bases from V and 6 bases from J; bases unmatched to any gene: 16.

This clone was counted between two and nine times. The CDR3 DNA reads TGTGCCAGCAGTTCGGGACAGGGGGACTACGAGCAGTACTTC. Protein: CASSSGQGDYEQYF. The chain links TRBV6-4 to TRBJ2-7; 11 positions match TRBD1. This CDR3 is built from 14 residues. The V and J ends lost 5 bases and 3 bases, in that order; junction bases with no gene match: 3. In germline, CDR1 is MRHNA, CDR2 SNTAGT.

The sample holds a few counts of this clone. The chain combines TRBV6-1 with TRBJ2-1; D may be TRBD1 (6 bases). Germline V gives CDR1 MNHNS, CDR2 SASEGT. The CDR3 has 12 residues. Trimming took off 2 bases at V and 7 bases at J, with 6 bases between the two ends. CDR3 in amino acids: CASSEQGNEQFF. The CDR3 coding sequence is TGTGCCAGCAGTGAACAGGGGAATGAGCAGTTCTTC.

The V gene is TRBV5-1, the J gene TRBJ1-1; the D gene is possibly TRBD1 (5 bases). The CDR3 has 14 residues. V gave up 3 bases and J gave up 3 bases, with 12 bases separating them. The germline V gene encodes CDR1 SGHRS and CDR2 YFSETQ. CDR3 coding DNA: TGCGCCAGCAGCTCCCCTGGAGGGGACACTGAAGCTTTCTTT. Its translation: CASSSPGGDTEAFF.

This clone occurred once. This chain's CDR3 is CASSSNTGFGPLAKNIQYF. The DNA of the CDR3 is TGTGCCAGCAGCTCTAACACAGGCTTCGGGCCGCTAGCCAAAAACATTCAGTACTTC. J is TRBJ2-4 and V is TRBV7-2; TRBD1 might be the D (5 bases). From germline, CDR1 is SGHTA and CDR2 FQGNSA. With 4 bases removed from V and 0 bases from J, the gap between germline ends came to 22 bases. This CDR3 contains 19 residues.

CDR3 bases: TGTGCCAGCAGTTTAATCCCAGGGGTAGGGGGAAACACCATATATTTT. This translates into CASSLIPGVGGNTIYF. The chain employs TRBV27 and TRBJ1-3; D is possibly TRBD1 (6 bases). The germline V gene has CDR1 MNHEY and CDR2 SMNVEV (reference sequence). The length of the CDR3 is 16 residues. V was cut by 2 bases and J by 4 bases, with 15 bases left in between.

This chain joins TRBV7-3 and TRBJ2-2; D gene unclear. The V end lost 5 bases, the J end lost 1 base, and 11 bases lay between the germline ends. This CDR3 has 15 amino acids. Per germline, CDR1 SGHTA and CDR2 FQGTGA. The CDR3 sequence: CASSNKPGNTGELFF. The CDR3 bases are TGTGCCAGCAGCAACAAGCCAGGGAACACCGGGGAGCTGTTTTTT.

The rearrangement joins TRBV2 to TRBJ1-5, with 8 bases that match TRBD1. The CDR3 contains 14 residues. Trimming at V came to 6 bases and at J to 4 bases, leaving 5 bases not matched to a gene. CDR1 and CDR2 from the germline V gene are SNHLY and FYNNEI. The CDR3 sequence is CASRPGTGNQPQHF. The CDR3 bases are TGTGCCAGCAGGCCCGGGACAGGAAATCAGCCCCAGCATTTT.

V is TRBV19 and J is TRBJ2-2, with a possible D match to TRBD1 (6 bases). Germline V CDR1 and CDR2: LNHDA, SQIVND (reference sequence). CDR3 length: 15 amino acids. V was shortened by 7 bases and J by 2 bases, with 14 bases between the two germline ends. The CDR3 nucleotides read TGTGCCAGTACTGTGGGGGCAGTCAACACCGGGGAGCTGTTTTTT. This encodes CASTVGAVNTGELFF.

The rearrangement joins TRBV27 to TRBJ1-1; 11 nucleotides agree with TRBD1. The CDR3 is 15 amino acids. V lost 3 bases and J lost 10; bases outside the gene matches: 10. Germline lookup yields CDR1 MNHEY and CDR2 SMNVEV (reference sequence). In nucleotides, the CDR3 is TGTGCCAGCAGTTTGCGGACAGGGGGCGGAGATTCAGCTTTCTTT. This codes for CASSLRTGGGDSAFF.

This chain uses TRBV9 with TRBJ2-6, with D uncertain. Looked up from germline, CDR1 is SGDLS and CDR2 is YYNGEE. Trimming took 3 bases from V and 3 from J, leaving 7 bases between them. CDR3 size: 14 residues. The CDR3 DNA reads TGTGCCAGCAGCGCGCGTGGTGGGGCCAACGTCCTGACTTTC. Its translation is CASSARGGANVLTF.

The chain has TRBV7-9 and TRBJ2-5; a weak D match, TRBD2 (6 bases). The V and J ends lost 5 bases and 4 bases respectively, with 29 bases between them. CDR3 length: 19 residues. Per germline, CDR1 SEHNR and CDR2 FQNEAQ (reference sequence). The CDR3 loop is CASSPPPGSPRMRGETQYF. The CDR3 DNA sequence: TGTGCCAGCAGCCCACCACCCGGTAGCCCTCGTATGCGGGGAGAGACCCAGTACTTC.

CDR3 nucleotide sequence: TGCAGCGTTGGTATAGCGGGGACAGTCCAGGCTGGCTACACCTTC. This translates into CSVGIAGTVQAGYTF. The rearrangement uses TRBV29-1 and TRBJ1-2; 7 positions agree with TRBD1. V lost 4 bases to trimming and J lost 7 bases; unmatched junction nucleotides: 15. Germline V gene data show CDR1 as SQVTM and CDR2 as ANQGSEA. This CDR3 contains 15 residues. The variable domain in full, with the rest retrieved from reference TRBV29-1 and TRBJ1-2, is SAVISQKPSRDICQRGTSLTIQCQVDSQVTMMFWYRQQPGQSLTLIATANQGSEATYESGFVIDKFPISRPNLTFSTLTVSNMSPEDSSIYLCSVGIAGTVQAGYTFGSGTRLTVV.

This chain connects TRBV10-3 to TRBJ2-1; TRBD2 aligns across 13 bases. This CDR3 has 17 residues. The J segment lost 9 bases and the V segment lost 3 bases, leaving 11 bases of the junction unmatched. Germline lookup yields CDR1 ENHRY and CDR2 SYGVKD. The CDR3 spells CAISEPPGLAGEGEQFF. For the CDR3, the DNA is TGTGCCATCAGTGAACCCCCAGGACTAGCGGGAGAAGGTGAGCAGTTCTTC.

The chain joins TRBV27 to TRBJ1-1, with 7 nucleotides matching TRBD1. CDR1 is MNHEY and CDR2 is SMNVEV in the germline V gene (reference sequence). Losses at the gene ends were 5 bases for V and 0 bases for J; bases not matched to a gene: 3. This CDR3 is 14 amino acids long. In nucleotides, the CDR3 is TGTGCCAGCAGTCTACAGGGGATGAACACTGAAGCTTTCTTT. Protein sequence: CASSLQGMNTEAFF.

The chain links TRBV7-6 to TRBJ1-6; 9 nucleotides agree with TRBD1. The V gene's germline CDR1 is SGHVS and CDR2 FNYEAQ. CDR3 size: 17 residues. V gave up 5 bases and J gave up 8 bases; unmatched junction bases: 13. The CDR3 sequence is CASSPLRPGQGYSPLHF. Here the CDR3 DNA reads TGTGCCAGCAGCCCCCTCCGTCCGGGACAGGGTTATTCACCCCTCCACTTT.

The V call is TRBV30, the J call TRBJ2-7; 10 nucleotides match TRBD1. This CDR3 has 16 residues. Germline V gene sequence: CDR1 GTSNPN, CDR2 SVGIG (reference sequence). Unmatched junction bases numbered 12, after V lost 5 bases and J lost 2 bases. The chain's CDR3 is CAWHDLGQGIPYEQYF. CDR3 sequence (DNA): TGTGCCTGGCATGACCTGGGACAGGGGATCCCCTACGAGCAGTACTTC.

The chain combines TRBV4-3 with TRBJ2-3, with TRBD2 identical over 8 bases. Germline V gives CDR1 LGHNA, CDR2 YSLEER. Trimming took 0 bases from V and 7 from J; bases not matched to a gene: 15. The CDR3 runs 18 residues. CDR3 in amino acids: CASSQDWGGAGDQNTQYF. DNA for the CDR3: TGCGCCAGCAGCCAAGATTGGGGTGGAGCGGGGGACCAAAATACGCAGTATTTT.

V is TRBV27 and J is TRBJ1-2, with D unresolved. Germline V gives CDR1 MNHEY, CDR2 SMNVEV (reference sequence). This CDR3 is 14 amino acids long. V lost 3 bases to trimming and J lost 0 bases, with 8 bases between them. The CDR3 nucleotides read TGTGCCAGCAGTTTCCGAAGCACTAACTATGGCTACACCTTC. Translated: CASSFRSTNYGYTF.

The chain uses TRBV5-1 and TRBJ2-7; 15 nucleotides agree with TRBD2. V lost 4 bases, J lost 1 base, and 9 bases stayed unmatched. Germline CDR1 SGHRS, CDR2 YFSETQ. This CDR3 has 18 residues. The CDR3 nucleotides read TGCGCCAGCAGCCTGGGACAGGGGACTAGCGGGAGGTCCTACGAGCAGTACTTC. Amino acids: CASSLGQGTSGRSYEQYF.

The chain is built from TRBV14 and TRBJ1-1, with no clear D. This CDR3 spans 13 amino acids. Germline values: CDR1 SGHDN, CDR2 FVKESK. V was clipped by 2 bases and J by 5 bases, with 9 bases between them. The DNA of the CDR3 is TGTGCCAGCAGCCAATCGTTTTATACTGAAGCTTTCTTT. Protein sequence: CASSQSFYTEAFF.